The 29 T cell receptor beta chains below come from one sample, sequenced in a study of circulating and synovial CD4+ cells in juvenile arthritis. This table comes from immunoSEQ multiplex PCR, and its TCRdb copy is limited to in-frame clones, with some not included. The sample lists 25,000 to 35,000 clones; around 93% were seen once. Sequencing was performed on CD4+ T cells from blood. The receptor source for this set is a human donor with juvenile idiopathic arthritis.

The chain recombines TRBV4-2 with TRBJ2-7; 10 bases agree with TRBD1. The J segment lost 4 bases and the V segment lost 1 base, leaving 4 bases of the junction unmatched. The CDR3 runs to 15 residues. Germline loops: CDR1 LGHNA, CDR2 YNFKEQ. Here the CDR3 DNA reads TGTGCCAGCAGCCAAGGAGGACAGGGGGGATACGAGCAGTACTTC. This encodes CASSQGGQGGYEQYF.

In DNA form, the CDR3 reads TGTGCCAGCAGCTTAAAGGCTAGCGGTAACACCGGGGAGCTGTTTTTT. Its translation is CASSLKASGNTGELFF. This chain uses TRBV7-3 with TRBJ2-2; TRBD2 aligns across 7 bases. Germline lookup yields CDR1 SGHTA and CDR2 FQGTGA. Trimming at V came to 1 base and at J to 2 bases, leaving 4 bases not matched to a gene. The CDR3 consists of 16 residues.

The chain links TRBV7-2 to TRBJ1-4; unclear D gene. This CDR3 contains 13 residues. V was trimmed by 5 bases and J by 3 bases, leaving 7 bases between them. Germline loops: CDR1 SGHTA, CDR2 FQGNSA. CDR3 loop: CASSPTPNEKLFF. The CDR3 DNA is TGTGCCAGCAGCCCGACACCTAATGAAAAACTGTTTTTT.

The rearrangement joins TRBV7-8 to TRBJ2-7; D unclear. V was cut by 5 bases and J by 4 bases, with 15 bases left in between. Germline loops: CDR1 SGHVS, CDR2 FQNEAQ. The CDR3 totals 14 residues. CDR3 bases: TGTGCCAGCAGCCCCACCGCGGATCTATACGAGCAGTACTTC. Translation gives CASSPTADLYEQYF.

This chain joins TRBV2 and TRBJ2-1, with TRBD2 as a possible D gene (6 bases). V shed 8 bases and J shed 5 bases, with 16 bases lying between them. Germline assignment: CDR1 SNHLY and CDR2 FYNNEI. The CDR3 is made up of 14 amino acids. The CDR3 sequence: CASRQLAVNNEQFF. As DNA, the CDR3 is TGTGCCAGCCGACAGTTAGCGGTTAACAATGAGCAGTTCTTC. Looking up the rest from reference TRBV2 and TRBJ2-1 gives the full variable domain: EPEVTQTPSHQVTQMGQEVILRCVPISNHLYFYWYRQILGQKVEFLVSFYNNEISEKSEIFDDQFSVERPDGSNFTLKIRSTKLEDSAMYFCASRQLAVNNEQFFGPGTRLTVL.

The rearrangement joins TRBV9 to TRBJ2-7; 8 nucleotides align to TRBD1. This CDR3 has 14 amino acids. Germline V CDR1 and CDR2: SGDLS, YYNGEE. With 4 bases clipped from V and 2 bases from J, the junction kept 5 bases outside the gene matches. The CDR3 DNA is TGTGCCAGCAGCCCCCGGACAGGGACCTACGAGCAGTACTTC. This codes for CASSPRTGTYEQYF.

This chain uses TRBV10-3 with TRBJ1-1; D is possibly TRBD1 (5 bases). V lost 2 bases and J 1 base, leaving 5 bases between the germline ends. Per germline, CDR1 ENHRY and CDR2 SYGVKD. The CDR3 is made up of 13 amino acids. The CDR3 sequence: CAISERGNTEAFF. In nucleotides, the CDR3 is TGTGCCATCAGTGAGAGGGGGAACACTGAAGCTTTCTTT.

This clone came up once. The chain couples TRBV28 to TRBJ1-1; D perhaps matches TRBD1 (5 bases). Trimming left V 7 bases short and J 3 bases short, with 15 bases between. Germline lookup yields CDR1 MDHEN and CDR2 SYDVKM. CDR3 length equals 14 residues. In DNA form, the CDR3 reads TGTGCCAGCACAAGAGTAGGGGAGGACACTGAAGCTTTCTTT. This gives the protein CASTRVGEDTEAFF.

This chain connects TRBV4-1 to TRBJ1-5, with no clear D. The germline CDR1 and CDR2 sequences are MGHRA and YSYEKL. The V end was cut by 0 bases, the J end by 2 bases, with 14 bases between. The CDR3 has 17 residues. The CDR3 DNA sequence: TGCGCCAGCAGCCAAGAACCCAGGCCCCTCGGCAATCAGCCCCAGCATTTT. This sequence encodes CASSQEPRPLGNQPQHF.

This rearrangement joins TRBV6-5 to TRBJ2-7; 7 bases are shared with TRBD2. The V gene's germline CDR1 is MNHEY and CDR2 SVGAGI. V was clipped by 0 bases and J by 3 bases; unmatched bases: 5. The CDR3 covers 15 residues. The CDR3 region has the DNA TGTGCCAGCAGTTACTCGACTAGCTCGTTCTACGAGCAGTACTTC. Its protein is CASSYSTSSFYEQYF.

The chain combines TRBV28 with TRBJ1-3; tentatively, D is TRBD1 (5 bases). This CDR3 has 15 residues. Germline assignment: CDR1 MDHEN and CDR2 SYDVKM. Between the trimmed V and J ends, which lost 1 base and 0 bases, there was a span of 7 bases. The CDR3 sequence is CASSLSQASGNTIYF. The CDR3 region has the DNA TGTGCCAGCAGTTTATCACAGGCCTCTGGAAACACCATATATTTT. Together with reference TRBV28 and TRBJ1-3, the CDR3 gives the full variable domain: DVKVTQSSRYLVKRTGEKVFLECVQDMDHENMFWYRQDPGLGLRLIYFSYDVKMKEKGDIPEGYSVSREKKERFSLILESASTNQTSMYLCASSLSQASGNTIYFGEGSWLTVV.

The chain has TRBV27 and TRBJ1-4; D is unclear. Per the germline V gene, CDR1 is MNHEY and CDR2 is SMNVEV (reference sequence). Deletions cut 6 bases from V and 0 bases from J, with 14 bases between. The CDR3 contains 16 residues. The CDR3 DNA follows: TGTGCCAGCAGCTACAGAGCCGGGGCAACTAATGAAAAACTGTTTTTT. Translating it yields CASSYRAGATNEKLFF.

The chain couples TRBV5-1 to TRBJ1-1, with unresolved D. The CDR3 runs 15 residues. Trimming stripped 1 base from V and 6 bases from J, with 16 bases between. Germline V lookup: CDR1 SGHRS, CDR2 YFSETQ. DNA of the CDR3: TGCGCCAGCAGCTTGTCTAGATCCTCGGAATCTGAAGCTTTCTTT. It specifies CASSLSRSSESEAFF.

DNA of the CDR3: TGTGCCAGCAGCTCGATAGGGGCCTACGAGCAGTACTTC. Protein sequence: CASSSIGAYEQYF. The J gene is TRBJ2-7, the V gene TRBV7-2; D possibly corresponds to TRBD1 (5 bases). Trimming stripped 4 bases from V and 2 bases from J, with 9 bases between. The CDR3 sequence is 13 residues long. From germline, CDR1 is SGHTA and CDR2 FQGNSA.

V is TRBV28 and J is TRBJ1-2; a possible D gene is TRBD1 (5 bases). Trimming removed 7 bases at V and 1 base at J, with 13 bases between. Germline CDR1 MDHEN, CDR2 SYDVKM. The CDR3 is made up of 14 amino acids. CDR3 coding DNA: TGTGCCAGCAAATTATCAGGGATTAACTATGGCTACACCTTC. Residues: CASKLSGINYGYTF.

The DNA for the CDR3 is TGTGCCAGCAGTCCTGGAGGACTAGCGGGAAGCACCGGGGAGCTGTTTTTT. It encodes CASSPGGLAGSTGELFF. The chain uses TRBV28 and TRBJ2-2, with 12 positions matching TRBD2. Germline CDR1 MDHEN, CDR2 SYDVKM. The V gene end was trimmed by 5 bases and the J gene end by 4 bases; junction bases not matched to a gene: 8. The CDR3 extends over 17 amino acids. Complete variable domain (other parts from reference TRBV28 and TRBJ2-2): DVKVTQSSRYLVKRTGEKVFLECVQDMDHENMFWYRQDPGLGLRLIYFSYDVKMKEKGDIPEGYSVSREKKERFSLILESASTNQTSMYLCASSPGGLAGSTGELFFGEGSRLTVL.

This clone was observed a few times. The chain has TRBV6-5 and TRBJ1-5, with 7 positions matching TRBD1. The CDR3 contains 14 residues. CDR1 is MNHEY and CDR2 is SVGAGI in the germline V gene. Unmatched junction bases numbered 6, after V lost 8 bases and J lost 2 bases. The CDR3 reads CASGAGGRNQPQHF. The CDR3 DNA sequence: TGTGCCAGCGGCGCAGGGGGGCGCAATCAGCCCCAGCATTTT.

J is TRBJ2-2 and V is TRBV28, with 9 bases matching TRBD1. Unmatched junction bases numbered 11, after V lost 7 bases and J lost 5 bases. This CDR3 region has 16 residues. Germline V gene data show CDR1 as MDHEN and CDR2 as SYDVKM. For the CDR3, the DNA is TGTGCCAGCACCGTCCCGGGACAGGGTTCGACCGGGGAGCTGTTTTTT. Translation gives CASTVPGQGSTGELFF.

This chain connects TRBV28 to TRBJ1-2; D possibly corresponds to TRBD1 (5 bases). V shed 7 bases and J shed 6 bases, with 18 bases lying between them. In germline, CDR1 is MDHEN, CDR2 SYDVKM. CDR3 length: 14 residues. CDR3: CASTLQGGWDGYTF. The CDR3 nucleotides are TGTGCCAGCACCCTTCAGGGTGGTTGGGATGGCTACACCTTC.

The V and J genes are TRBV27 and TRBJ1-1; 9 bases align to TRBD1. Germline-derived CDR1 and CDR2 are MNHEY and SMNVEV (reference sequence). This CDR3 is built from 19 residues. V shed 6 bases, J shed 1 base, and the junction held 18 bases outside the gene matches. CDR3 sequence reads: CASRPTGGQTYGRNTEAFF. Written as DNA, the CDR3 is TGTGCCAGCAGACCTACAGGGGGCCAAACGTACGGCCGGAACACTGAAGCTTTCTTT.

The chain has TRBV6-1 and TRBJ2-5; D might be TRBD1 (5 bases). CDR1 is MNHNS and CDR2 is SASEGT in the germline V gene. The CDR3 sequence is 14 residues long. Trimming took 7 bases from V and 5 from J, leaving 17 bases between them. The CDR3 loop is CASKWGKGPETQYF. CDR3 sequence (DNA): TGTGCCAGCAAGTGGGGAAAGGGGCCGGAGACCCAGTACTTC.

The chain couples TRBV2 to TRBJ2-7; 7 bases are a match to TRBD1. Germline CDR1 SNHLY, CDR2 FYNNEI. Losses at the gene ends were 8 bases for V and 3 bases for J; bases not matched to a gene: 13. This CDR3 region has 15 residues. In DNA, the CDR3 is TGTGCCAGCCAACCGACCCGGGACAGTCTCTACGAGCAGTACTTC. Amino acids: CASQPTRDSLYEQYF.

This clone was counted a single time. V usage is TRBV18 and J usage is TRBJ2-6; a weak D match, TRBD1 (6 bases). CDR3 length equals 17 residues. Deletions cut 3 bases from V and 0 bases from J, with 12 bases between. Germline CDR1 is KGHSH and CDR2 is LQKENI. The CDR3 spells CASSPRQDPSGANVLTF. Here the CDR3 DNA reads TGTGCCAGCTCACCCCGACAGGACCCCTCTGGGGCCAACGTCCTGACTTTC.

The chain recombines TRBV10-3 with TRBJ2-3; 7 nucleotides align to TRBD2. CDR1 is ENHRY and CDR2 is SYGVKD in the germline V gene. The V segment lost 6 bases and the J segment 0 bases; nucleotides outside the gene matches: 6. The CDR3 is 15 residues long. The CDR3 region is CAIRWTSSSTDTQYF. In DNA, the CDR3 is TGTGCCATCAGGTGGACTAGTTCTAGCACAGATACGCAGTATTTT.

This chain connects TRBV6-6 to TRBJ2-2; possible D gene TRBD2, 5 bases. V lost 8 bases to trimming and J lost 0 bases, with 16 bases between them. CDR3 size: 16 residues. Germline CDR1 and CDR2: MNHNY and SVGAGI (reference sequence). The CDR3 DNA sequence: TGTGCCAGCCGGGATACCCGTTTCGCGAACACCGGGGAGCTGTTTTTT. This encodes CASRDTRFANTGELFF.

In nucleotides, the CDR3 is TGTGCCAGCACTTGGACAGGGAGCACCGGGGAGCTGTTTTTT. This translates into CASTWTGSTGELFF. V usage is TRBV6-6 and J usage is TRBJ2-2; 8 bases match TRBD1. In germline, CDR1 is MNHNY, CDR2 SVGAGI (reference sequence). V lost 7 bases, J lost 4 bases, and 5 bases stayed unmatched. This CDR3 is 14 amino acids long.

This clone was counted a single time. This chain joins TRBV6-5 and TRBJ2-7; tentative D call: TRBD2 (6 bases). CDR3 size: 14 residues. Germline V gene data show CDR1 as MNHEY and CDR2 as SVGAGI. V lost 5 bases to trimming and J lost 4 bases, with 15 bases between them. The CDR3 coding sequence is TGTGCCAGCAGTCGGACGGGACTCATATACGAGCAGTACTTC. This gives the protein CASSRTGLIYEQYF.

The V and J genes are TRBV29-1 and TRBJ1-2; D may be TRBD1 (5 bases). Germline lookup yields CDR1 SQVTM and CDR2 ANQGSEA. V gave up 4 bases and J gave up 5 bases, with 17 bases separating them. The CDR3 runs 14 residues. CDR3: CSVAPGSGDYGYTF. CDR3 DNA: TGCAGCGTTGCCCCAGGGTCGGGGGATTATGGCTACACCTTC.

The chain employs TRBV2 and TRBJ1-2, with 7 positions matching TRBD1. Germline V gene lookup returns CDR1 SNHLY and CDR2 FYNNEI. This CDR3 has 13 amino acids. The trim removed 7 bases at V and 2 bases at J, leaving 4 bases unmatched. Here the CDR3 reads CASKRDSNYGYTF. For the CDR3, the DNA is TGTGCCAGCAAACGGGACAGCAACTATGGCTACACCTTC.